The present entry profiles one TCR beta chain with its context. Its cognate antigen has yet to be identified. The sample holds no much larger clone one base away, and base qualities are not on file. The data are from a study of shared clonotypes between healthy human individuals (dated by TCRdb to the early 2020s). Background on the whole study: The cohort comprised two women and a few men aged 18 to 49 years. For each donor, CD4 naive and CD4 memory were each run on three plates, CD8 naive on two plates, and CD8 memory on one plate. Blood TCR repertoires of five healthy adults were deeply sequenced to estimate repertoire size and the extent of clonotype sharing between individuals. To increase sequencing depth and limit assay-specific biases, different laboratories used diverse techniques to prepare libraries and sequence TCR repertoires. Leukapheresis yielded between about 0.9 and 9.5 billion PBMCs per donor.

Broad study findings and their caveats: The small number of donors limited the genetic and exposure-history diversity represented. Rarefaction of sorted-subset datasets indicated incomplete sequencing despite the large sequencing depth. Across several donors, roughly 5.1% of naive CD4, around 3.5% of naive CD8, 2% to 2.5% of memory CD4, and about 0.4% of memory CD8 clonotypes were shared. Sampling was limited to blood, and TCR repertoires in tissue likely differ from TCR repertoires in blood. Larger estimated clonotype richness was generally found for naive subsets than for memory subsets. Based on pairwise subsampling, the degree of clonotype sharing among donors was expected to be affected by sequencing depth. Compared with non-shared clonotypes, clonotypes shared by all four sorted-subset donors had higher generation probabilities.

V was cut back by 2 bases and J by 0 bases, leaving a gap of 6 bases between them. Including cysteine and phenylalanine, the CDR3 has 14 amino acids. The sequence is cut down to CDR3 DNA, 42 bases in frame from base 1. The germline V gene encodes CDR1 MNHNS and CDR2 SASEGT. Donors were healthy HIV-negative adults with no recently reported acute infections or vaccinations. Every donor was a Caucasian adult living in Nashville, Tennessee, USA. Magnetic negative selection was used to enrich CD4+ T cells, after which naive cells were positively selected on CD45RA and the negative fraction became the memory subset. Blood was collected by leukapheresis, and PBMCs were isolated by Ficoll-Histopaque density gradient centrifugation and then cryopreserved in liquid nitrogen vapor phase. Analytical flow cytometry was used to check the purity and quantity of each magnetically sorted T cell population. Each sorted fraction had its genomic DNA isolated and then quantified by UV absorbance on a Nanodrop 2000c.

Using the deep immunoSEQ assay, multiplex PCR amplified TCR CDR3 regions from genomic DNA. Extracted genomic DNA from each cell subset was spread evenly across all wells of several immunoSEQ 96-well plates, with each plate serving as a replicate. For sorted subsets, approximately 200 ng of genomic DNA, equivalent to roughly 33,000 T cell genomes, went into each replicate PCR. The purified libraries were quantified using a Qubit 3.0 fluorometer, sized with a Bioanalyzer 2100, and then quantified again using the KAPA Library Quantification kit. Every immunoSEQ 96-well plate was sequenced on a separate single-read 150-cycle Illumina NextSeq 550 flow cell. Regarding the original processing steps: The immunoSEQ output contained only junctional sequences without quality scores, so filtering could not match that applied to full-length reads. To assign V/J genes and CDR3, sequences were annotated against IMGT germline references using PyIR, a Python wrapper for IgBLAST v1.9. Reads were removed for weak V/J assignments (E-value above 1e-6), missing CDR3, stop codons, out-of-frame junctions, or ambiguous translated residues. A V3J clonotype was defined by an identical inferred V gene, J gene, and CDR3 amino acid sequence. Percentage overlap between repertoires was computed as shared unique clonotypes divided by the size of the smaller repertoire. Richness of each repertoire was evaluated using RTK rarefaction, the Chao1 estimator, and Recon v2.1 estimates of unobserved clonotypes. For all TCRbeta clonotypes obtained by the gDNA method from a handful of donors, generation probabilities were computed with OLGA. Not all clones reach the TCRdb copy of this immuneACCESS table, which keeps in-frame sequences only. Checked studies attribute under half of the gap to unresolved V genes and leave the rest unexplained. For V, J and clone size, that table is used; D and trimming come from the DNA. Counted in this sample were 2 million to 2.5 million clones; around 90% of them appeared once. The leading ten clones occupy approximately 0.39% of the sample.

The chain is assembled from TRBV6-1 and TRBJ2-3; the D gene cannot be named for sure. The sequenced sample was naive CD4+ T cells from PBMCs. The cell subset or site label of this sample denotes: CD45RA+ positively selected. This receptor was taken from a young man in good health. Some clones in this sample may be carry-over from other donors' samples. The base sequence is TGTGCCAGCAGTGAACGGGTTAGCACAGATACGCAGTATTTT. Protein translation: CASSERVSTDTQYF.